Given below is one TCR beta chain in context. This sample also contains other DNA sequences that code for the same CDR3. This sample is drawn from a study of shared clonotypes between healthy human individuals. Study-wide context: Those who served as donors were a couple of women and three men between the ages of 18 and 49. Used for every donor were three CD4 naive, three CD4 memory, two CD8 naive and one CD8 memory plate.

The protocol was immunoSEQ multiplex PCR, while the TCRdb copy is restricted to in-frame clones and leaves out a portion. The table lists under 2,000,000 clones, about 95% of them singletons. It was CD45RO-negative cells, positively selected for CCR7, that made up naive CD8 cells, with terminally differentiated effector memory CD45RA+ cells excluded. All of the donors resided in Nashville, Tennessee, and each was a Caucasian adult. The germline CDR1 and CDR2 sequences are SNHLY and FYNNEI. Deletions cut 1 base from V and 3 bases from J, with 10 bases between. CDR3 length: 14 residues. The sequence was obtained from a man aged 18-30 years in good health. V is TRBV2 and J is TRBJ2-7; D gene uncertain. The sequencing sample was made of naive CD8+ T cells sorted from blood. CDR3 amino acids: CASSEGAGDYEQYF. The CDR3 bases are TGTGCCAGCAGTGAAGGGGCAGGAGACTACGAGCAGTACTTC.